These T cell receptor beta chains were read from a single sample in a study of T-cell memory formation after mild COVID-19. From the 5' RACE reads, TCRdb called clonotypes with MiXCR, one entry per CDR3 protein. The table includes 150,000 or so distinct CDR3 sequences, roughly 28% detected once. Sequencing used PBMCs or a T cell subset sorted from them (not recorded which). The receptors here all came from an adult woman who had mild COVID-19 (a few samples of this study predate the infection). Cell type and time point are not known. The CDR3 runs from the conserved cysteine through the conserved F or W. A D gene is named only where the DNA matches it firmly. Clone size is shown for a subset of rows, as once, few, many or a class of expanded clone.

clone size,J gene,CDR3 length,D gene,V gene,CDR3 protein,CDR3 DNA
-,TRBJ2-1,14,TRBD2,TRBV7-9,CASSQAGPYNEQFF,TGTGCCAGCAGCCAAGCGGGACCGTACAATGAGCAGTTCTTC
-,TRBJ1-4,17,TRBD1,TRBV15,CATSRGRVTGLNEKLFF,TGTGCCACCAGCAGAGGTAGAGTGACAGGGTTAAATGAAAAACTGTTTTTT
-,TRBJ2-7,16,-,TRBV9,CASSVDEVAAGEEQYF,TGTGCCAGCAGCGTAGATGAGGTAGCCGCCGGGGAAGAGCAGTACTTC
-,TRBJ1-4,12,-,TRBV3-1,CASSQSQRGLFF,TGTGCCAGCAGCCAGTCCCAGAGGGGGCTGTTTTTT
-,TRBJ1-4,14,-,TRBV6-2/TRBV6-3,CASTLGTSTRGLFF,TGTGCCAGCACCTTGGGGACTTCTACCAGAGGACTGTTTTTT
-,TRBJ2-2,16,-,TRBV9,CASSGGAVSNTGELFF,TGTGCCAGCAGCGGAGGGGCAGTATCGAACACCGGGGAGCTGTTTTTT
few,TRBJ2-3,14,-,TRBV7-8,CATRSYRALDTQYF,TGTGCCACCAGATCCTATAGGGCTTTGGATACGCAGTATTTT
-,TRBJ2-7,11,-,TRBV29-1,CSVQGGYEQYF,TGCAGCGTTCAAGGAGGCTACGAGCAGTACTTC
-,TRBJ2-1,15,TRBD1,TRBV12-3/TRBV12-4,CASSFQQGGYNEQFF,TGTGCCAGCAGTTTTCAACAGGGGGGATACAATGAGCAGTTCTTC
-,TRBJ1-1,14,-,TRBV7-6,CATRQAALNTEAFF,TGTGCCACCAGGCAGGCGGCTTTGAACACTGAAGCTTTCTTT
few,TRBJ2-3,16,TRBD2,TRBV12-3/TRBV12-4,CASSPWTSGAPDTQYF,TGTGCCAGCAGCCCGTGGACTAGCGGGGCCCCAGATACGCAGTATTTT
-,TRBJ2-2,14,-,TRBV12-3/TRBV12-4,CASSLGSLTGELFF,TGTGCCAGCAGTTTGGGTTCTCTCACCGGGGAGCTGTTTTTT
-,TRBJ2-1,16,TRBD2,TRBV19,CASIDGKRGGLNEQFF,TGTGCCAGTATCGACGGGAAGCGGGGGGGCCTCAATGAGCAGTTCTTC
-,TRBJ2-2,15,-,TRBV7-2,CASSLVGPLTGELFF,TGTGCCAGCAGCTTAGTGGGACCGTTAACCGGGGAGCTGTTTTTT
-,TRBJ2-2,14,TRBD1,TRBV29-1,CSARQGAQTGELFF,TGCAGCGCTAGACAGGGGGCGCAGACCGGGGAGCTGTTTTTT
-,TRBJ2-3,14,-,TRBV6-6,CASRSEGNTDTQYF,TGTGCCAGCAGATCCGAGGGGAACACAGATACGCAGTATTTT
-,TRBJ1-2,14,TRBD1,TRBV6-1,CASSAMDRVSGYTF,TGTGCCAGCAGTGCTATGGACAGGGTCTCTGGCTACACCTTC
-,TRBJ2-1,14,-,TRBV4-1,CASRVPGVSDEQFF,TGCGCCAGTAGGGTGCCGGGGGTGAGCGATGAGCAGTTCTTC
-,TRBJ1-4,17,-,TRBV6-5,CASSYSRDAATNEKLFF,TGTGCCAGCAGTTACTCTCGGGACGCCGCAACTAATGAAAAACTGTTTTTT
few,TRBJ2-1,16,TRBD2,TRBV12-3/TRBV12-4,CASSLGRLAGPDEQFF,TGTGCCAGCAGTTTAGGGCGGCTAGCGGGTCCCGATGAGCAGTTCTTC